The clone carrying this T cell receptor (beta chain) was counted between two and nine times. No antigen is known for it. The trim removed 5 bases at V and 9 bases at J, leaving 13 bases unmatched. The germline V gene encodes CDR1 MNHNS and CDR2 SASEGT. CDR3 length equals 15 residues. TCRdb re-called the RACE reads with MiXCR, one entry per CDR3 protein. Counted here are about 97,000 distinct CDR3 sequences, roughly 27% occurring once; the ten biggest clones make up 10% to 13%. The time point: patch test 3, about 24 weeks after DPC sensitization. Treatment specified: therapeutic diphenylcyclopropenone sensitization with weekly scalp DPC. The record originates from a study of human T cells and chemical hapten exposure. General study points: Sensitizing with DPC caused no change in TCRs above 1 in 1000 frequency.

The sample in question was whole blood, obtained in connection with sensitization to the hapten diphenylcyclopropenone (DPC). This sequence joins TRBV6-1 and TRBJ2-3, with 8 positions matching TRBD2. The receptor comes from a man in his forties with alopecia areata. Some clones in this sample may be carry-over from other donors' samples. The CDR3 sequence: CASSNPGLGRETQYF. The CDR3 bases are TGTGCCAGCAGTAACCCGGGACTAGGAAGAGAGACGCAGTATTTT.